Described below is a single T cell receptor (beta chain) sequence and its context. The CDR3 is 14 residues long. V lost 7 bases to trimming and J lost 2 bases, with 11 bases between them. Per the germline V gene, CDR1 is SGHNT and CDR2 is YENEEA. The data are from a study of PD-L1 blockade in urothelial cancer. The time point was: pretreatment peripheral blood. TCRdb keeps only in-frame clones here, not all; method: immunoSEQ multiplex PCR. The sample lists some 40,000 clones, roughly 84% seen once, with roughly 25% in the top ten. The input for sequencing was PBMCs, taken around atezolizumab (anti-PD-L1) treatment. The chain couples TRBV11-3 to TRBJ2-2, with a possible D match to TRBD1 (7 bases). This receptor was obtained from a donor at least 40 years old with urothelial cancer. The CDR3 region is CASTQGGNTGELFF. The DNA of the CDR3 is TGTGCCAGCACCCAGGGGGGAAACACCGGGGAGCTGTTTTTT.